The entry that follows covers one T cell receptor beta chain sequence. Sequencing used immunoSEQ multiplex PCR; TCRdb keeps in-frame clones, though not all of them. The sample contains tens of thousands of clones, over 75% of which appear only once. This sample is drawn from a study of T cell changes during pregnancy in multiple sclerosis. The sequencing here drew on CD8+ T cells from peripheral blood mononuclear cells, taken in the third trimester of pregnancy. This clonotype originated in a female donor with multiple sclerosis, enrolled in a pregnancy study.

The CDR3 region is CASTNDRGGGGYTF. In nucleotides, the CDR3 is TGTGCCAGTACAAATGACAGGGGTGGTGGAGGCTACACCTTC. The J gene is TRBJ1-2, the V gene TRBV19; 8 bases are shared with TRBD1. CDR3 length equals 14 residues. Unmatched junction bases numbered 12, after V lost 7 bases and J lost 8 bases. Germline loops: CDR1 LNHDA, CDR2 SQIVND (reference sequence).